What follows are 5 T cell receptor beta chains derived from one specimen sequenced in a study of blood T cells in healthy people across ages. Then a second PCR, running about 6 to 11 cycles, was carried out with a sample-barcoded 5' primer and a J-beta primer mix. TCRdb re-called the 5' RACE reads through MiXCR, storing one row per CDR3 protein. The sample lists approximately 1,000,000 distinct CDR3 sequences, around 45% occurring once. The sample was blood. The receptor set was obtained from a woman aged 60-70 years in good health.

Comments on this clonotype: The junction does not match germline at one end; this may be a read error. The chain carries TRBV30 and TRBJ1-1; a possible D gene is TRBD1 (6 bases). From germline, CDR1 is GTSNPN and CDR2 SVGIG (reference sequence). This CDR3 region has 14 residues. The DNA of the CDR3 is TGTGCCTGGAGAATGGATAGGGGGAACGCTGAAGCTTTCTTT. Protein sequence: CAWRMDRGNAEAFF.

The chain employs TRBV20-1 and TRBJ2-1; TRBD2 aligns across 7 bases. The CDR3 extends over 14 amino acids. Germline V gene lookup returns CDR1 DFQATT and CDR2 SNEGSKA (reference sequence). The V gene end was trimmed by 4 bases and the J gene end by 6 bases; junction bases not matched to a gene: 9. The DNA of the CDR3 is TGCAGTGCTACGGGGCGGGAGTCCGGCAATGAGCAGTTCTTC. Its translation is CSATGRESGNEQFF.

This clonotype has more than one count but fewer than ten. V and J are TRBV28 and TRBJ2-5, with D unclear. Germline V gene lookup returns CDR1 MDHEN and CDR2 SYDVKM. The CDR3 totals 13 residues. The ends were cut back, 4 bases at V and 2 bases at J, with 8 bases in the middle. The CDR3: CASSSVSQETQYF. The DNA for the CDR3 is TGTGCCAGCAGTTCAGTATCACAAGAGACCCAGTACTTC.

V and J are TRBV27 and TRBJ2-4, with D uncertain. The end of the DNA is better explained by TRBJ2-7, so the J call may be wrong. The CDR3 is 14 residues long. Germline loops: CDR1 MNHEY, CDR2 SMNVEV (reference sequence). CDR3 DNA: TGTGCCAGCAGCCCTCTCTCGGGCTCTAACGAGCAGTACTTC. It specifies CASSPLSGSNEQYF.

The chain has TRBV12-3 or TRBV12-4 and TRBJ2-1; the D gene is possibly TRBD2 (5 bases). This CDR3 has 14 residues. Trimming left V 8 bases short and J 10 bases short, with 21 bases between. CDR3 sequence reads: CASGRLDFRQEQFF. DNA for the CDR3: TGTGCCAGCGGCCGCTTGGACTTCCGGCAAGAGCAGTTCTTC.